This T cell receptor (beta chain) comes out of a study of siplizumab effects on memory and regulatory T cells (dated 2019 in TCRdb). A note on the overall study: The study examined how the anti-CD2 antibody siplizumab affects alloreactive T-cell subsets in allogeneic mixed lymphocyte reactions built from human PBMCs.

Libraries were prepared through the immunoSEQ multiplex PCR assay. About 9.1 x 10^4 TCR templates per sample were assayed on the deep sequencing platform. Genomic DNA extracted from sorted T cells was the material used for TCRbeta CDR3 sequencing. The authors' analysis ran thus. The R programming language was used for clonal analysis of the TCRbeta CDR3 data. Comparing unstimulated samples against CFSE-low samples taken after the reaction was how alloreactive CD4+ and CD8+ clones were defined. Regulatory or non-regulatory origin of alloreactive CD4+ clones was assigned by matching sequences to the sorted unstimulated Treg and non-Treg repertoires. Drawn from immuneACCESS, this table holds only the in-frame rearrangements with V and J called that TCRdb kept. Clones are partly lost; checked studies trace under half to an unresolved V gene and leave the rest unexplained. That table is the source of V, J and clone size, and D and trimming were worked out from the DNA. The table for this sample lists about 100,000 clones; about 94% of them were counted only once. The ten largest clones capture over 1% of the sample.

Taken from the germline V gene (reference sequence), the CDR1 and CDR2 loops are LNHDA and SQIVND. The CDR3 contains 16 residues, cysteine and phenylalanine counted. The CDR3 DNA has 48 bases and is translated from base 1. The trim is 6 bases for V and 7 bases for J, with a gap of 21 bases between the germline ends. Note on this clone: Its antigen remains unidentified. Base qualities are not at hand, and no much larger clone is one base apart.

TCRbeta CDR3 sequencing was performed on sorted unstimulated T cells and on proliferating T cells recovered from mixed lymphocyte reactions. Fresh whole blood from roughly ten HLA-typed healthy donors was used to isolate PBMCs. To map where alloreactive clones came from, unstimulated CD4+ non-regulatory T cells were FACS-sorted. The investigation overall reported the following: Whether proliferating Tregs from siplizumab cultures actually had suppressive function was not functionally confirmed. Siplizumab significantly lowered the cumulative frequency of alloreactive sequences that could be traced to unstimulated CD4+ memory T cells. Unstimulated naive T cells appeared more diverse than memory T cells, and naive cells seemed to contribute substantially to the alloresponse. Because sequences at frequencies below about 10^-5 were poorly captured, only a minor fraction of alloreactive clones could be mapped back to unstimulated subsets. Among mappable alloreactive CD4+ clones, an average Treg-derived fraction of over 60% was observed with siplizumab, compared with approximately 30% in control reactions. About 75-97% of proliferating CD4+ or CD8+ clones could not be given a naive or memory phenotype.

The sequence was collected from a human donor in good health. Source material: non-Treg CD4+ T cells sorted from blood. Explained via the paper, the cell subset or site label denotes: FACS-sorted unstimulated CD4+ non-regulatory T cells. The V and J genes are TRBV19 and TRBJ2-2; a weak D assignment points to TRBD2 (5 bases agree). The CDR3 sequence is CASSPRWRAVGGELFF. The DNA sequence is TGTGCCAGTAGCCCACGTTGGCGAGCGGTGGGCGGGGAGCTGTTTTTT. With the rest looked up from the reference TRBV19 and TRBJ2-2 genes rather than sequenced, the full variable domain is DGGITQSPKYLFRKEGQNVTLSCEQNLNHDAMYWYRQDPGQGLRLIYYSQIVNDFQKGDIAEGYSVSREKKESFPLTVTSAQKNPTAFYLCASSPRWRAVGGELFFGEGSRLTVL.